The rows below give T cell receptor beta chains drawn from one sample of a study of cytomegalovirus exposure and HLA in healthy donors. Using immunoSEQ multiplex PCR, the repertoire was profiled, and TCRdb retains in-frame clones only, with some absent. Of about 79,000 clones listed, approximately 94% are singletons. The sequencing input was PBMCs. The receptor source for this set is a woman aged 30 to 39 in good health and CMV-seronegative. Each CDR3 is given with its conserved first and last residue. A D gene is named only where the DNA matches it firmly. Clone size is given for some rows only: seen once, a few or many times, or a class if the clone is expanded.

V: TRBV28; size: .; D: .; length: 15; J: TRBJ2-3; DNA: TGTGCCAGCAGTTTTCCGCAGGGGTTGACAGATACGCAGTATTTT; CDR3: CASSFPQGLTDTQYF
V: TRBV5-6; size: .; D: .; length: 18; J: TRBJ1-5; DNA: TGTGCCAGCAGCTTGGGGGTGGGTACAGGCCCTACTAATCAGCCCCAGCATTTT; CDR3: CASSLGVGTGPTNQPQHF
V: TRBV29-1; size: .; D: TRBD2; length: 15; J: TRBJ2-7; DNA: TGCAGCGTTGATCTCCAGACCTTAGCGGGTTACGAGCAGTACTTC; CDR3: CSVDLQTLAGYEQYF
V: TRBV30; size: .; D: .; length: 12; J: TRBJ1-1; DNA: TGTGCCTGGAGCCCGGGGGGGCCTGAAGCTTTCTTT; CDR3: CAWSPGGPEAFF
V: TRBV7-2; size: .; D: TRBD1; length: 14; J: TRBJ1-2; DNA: TGTGCCAGCAGCTTAGAGGACAGGGGCTATGGCTACACCTTC; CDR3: CASSLEDRGYGYTF
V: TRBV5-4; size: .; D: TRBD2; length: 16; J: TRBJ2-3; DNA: TGTGCCAGCACCTCGGGAGGCGACACCCGCGTAGATACGCAGTATTTT; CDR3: CASTSGGDTRVDTQYF
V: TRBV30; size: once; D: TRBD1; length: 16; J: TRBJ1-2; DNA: TGTGCCTGGAGTGCGATGGAATCACAGGGGGACTATGGCTACACCTTC; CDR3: CAWSAMESQGDYGYTF
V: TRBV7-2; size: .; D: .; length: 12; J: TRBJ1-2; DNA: TGTGCCAGCAGCTTATCGGGAGGTGGCTACACCTTC; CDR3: CASSLSGGGYTF
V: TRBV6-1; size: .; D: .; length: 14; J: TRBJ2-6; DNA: TGTGCCAGCAGTGACAACTCTGGGGCCAACGTCCTGACTTTC; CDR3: CASSDNSGANVLTF
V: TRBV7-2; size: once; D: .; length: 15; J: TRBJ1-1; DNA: TGTGCCAGCAGCCTACGCCGGGGGGTAGGCACTGAAGCTTTCTTT; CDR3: CASSLRRGVGTEAFF
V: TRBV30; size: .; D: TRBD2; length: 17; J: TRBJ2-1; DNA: TGTGCCTGGAGGAAACAGCGGGGGGTTGGGGCCACAGACGAGCAGTTCTTC; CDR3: CAWRKQRGVGATDEQFF
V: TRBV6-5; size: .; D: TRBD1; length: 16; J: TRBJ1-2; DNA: TGTGCCAGCAGTTACGACCTGGGACAGGGGGAGAGAGGCTACACCTTC; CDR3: CASSYDLGQGERGYTF
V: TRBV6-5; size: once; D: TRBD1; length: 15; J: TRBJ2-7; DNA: TGTGCCAGCAGTTACCGGACAGGGAGACCCTACGAGCAGTACTTC; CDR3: CASSYRTGRPYEQYF
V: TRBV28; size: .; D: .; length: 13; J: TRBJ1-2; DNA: TGTGCCAGCAGGGTAGATCCTAACCTTGGCTACACCTTC; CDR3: CASRVDPNLGYTF
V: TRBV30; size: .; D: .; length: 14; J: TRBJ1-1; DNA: TGTGCCTGGAGCAGAGGACTGATGAACACTGAAGCTTTCTTT; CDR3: CAWSRGLMNTEAFF
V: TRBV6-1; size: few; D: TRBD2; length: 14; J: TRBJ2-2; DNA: TGTGCCAGCGGGACTAGCGACGACACCGGGGAGCTGTTTTTT; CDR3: CASGTSDDTGELFF
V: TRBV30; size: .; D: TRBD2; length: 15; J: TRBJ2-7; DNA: TGTGCCTGGAGTGTAGAGACTAGCGCGATATACGAGCAGTACTTC; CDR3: CAWSVETSAIYEQYF
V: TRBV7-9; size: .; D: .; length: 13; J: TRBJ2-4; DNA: TGTGCCAGCAGCTACCGAGGAGAAAACATTCAGTACTTC; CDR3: CASSYRGENIQYF
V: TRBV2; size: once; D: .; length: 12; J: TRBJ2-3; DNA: TGTGCCAGCAGTGTGAAGGTGGGCACGCAGTATTTT; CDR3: CASSVKVGTQYF
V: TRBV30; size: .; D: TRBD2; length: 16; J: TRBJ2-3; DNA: TGTGCCTGGAGTGTTACTAGCGGGAGAATTGAGGATACGCAGTATTTT; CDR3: CAWSVTSGRIEDTQYF
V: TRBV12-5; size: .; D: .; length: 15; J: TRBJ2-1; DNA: TGTGCTAGTGCCGGGGGCCTAGCGGACTACAATGAGCAGTTCTTC; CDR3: CASAGGLADYNEQFF
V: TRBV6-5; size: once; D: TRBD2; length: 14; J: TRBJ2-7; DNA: TGTGCCAGCAGATTTCTAGCGGGGGGAAGTGAGCAGTACTTC; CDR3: CASRFLAGGSEQYF
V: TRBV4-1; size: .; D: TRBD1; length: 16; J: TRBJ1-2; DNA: TGCGCCAGCAGCCAGTCGGCGGCAGGGGGACCTTATGGCTACACCTTC; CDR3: CASSQSAAGGPYGYTF
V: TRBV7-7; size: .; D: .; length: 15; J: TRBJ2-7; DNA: TGTGCCAGCAGCTTAGGGTGGGGCCCATCCTACGAGCAGTACTTC; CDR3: CASSLGWGPSYEQYF
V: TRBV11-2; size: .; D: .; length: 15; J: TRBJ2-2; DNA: TGTGCCAGCAGCTCCCGGGGGACGAACACCGGGGAGCTGTTTTTT; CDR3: CASSSRGTNTGELFF
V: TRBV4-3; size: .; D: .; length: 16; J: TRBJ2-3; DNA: TGCGCCAGCAGCCAAGATGCTAGACAGTCCACAGATACGCAGTATTTT; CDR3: CASSQDARQSTDTQYF
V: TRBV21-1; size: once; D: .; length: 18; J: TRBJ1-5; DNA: TGTGCCAGCAGGGGGAGGACAGGGGCGCCCTGGAGCAATCAGCCCCAGCATTTT; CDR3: CASRGRTGAPWSNQPQHF
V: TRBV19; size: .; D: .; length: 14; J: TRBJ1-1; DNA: TGTGCCAGTAGTATCCGCGAGGGGGGGACTGAAGCTTTCTTT; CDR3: CASSIREGGTEAFF
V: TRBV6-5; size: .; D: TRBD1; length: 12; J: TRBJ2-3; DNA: TGTGCCAGCTCCCCGACAGGGAATACGCAGTATTTT; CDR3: CASSPTGNTQYF
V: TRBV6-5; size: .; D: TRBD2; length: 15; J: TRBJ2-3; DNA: TGTGCCAGCAGTTATGGCGGGGGGCACACAGATACGCAGTATTTT; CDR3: CASSYGGGHTDTQYF
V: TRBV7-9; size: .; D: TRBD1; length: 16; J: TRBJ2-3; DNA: TGTGCCAGCAGCTTACGGGGGACAGGGAGCACAGATACGCAGTATTTT; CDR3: CASSLRGTGSTDTQYF
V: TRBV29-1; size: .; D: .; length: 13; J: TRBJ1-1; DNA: TGCAGTTGCCAAATTCGTATTGACAGAGAAGCTTTCTTT; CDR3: CSCQIRIDREAFF
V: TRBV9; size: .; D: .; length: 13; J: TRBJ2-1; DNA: TGTGCCAGCAGCGGGACTGCTTACAATGAGCAGTTCTTC; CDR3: CASSGTAYNEQFF
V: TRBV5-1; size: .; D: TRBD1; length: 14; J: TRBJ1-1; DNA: TGCGCCAGCAGCCCGGCAGGGGGAGACACTGAAGCTTTCTTT; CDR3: CASSPAGGDTEAFF
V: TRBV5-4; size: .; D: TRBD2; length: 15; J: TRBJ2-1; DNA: TGTGCCAGCAGCCTAACTAGCGGGACTTACAATGAGCAGTTCTTC; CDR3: CASSLTSGTYNEQFF
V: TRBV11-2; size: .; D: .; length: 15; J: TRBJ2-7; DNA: TGTGCCAGCAGCCTACTCTCCGGGACACCCAACGAGCAGTACTTC; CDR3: CASSLLSGTPNEQYF
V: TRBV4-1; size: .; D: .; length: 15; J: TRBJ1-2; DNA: TGCGCCAGCAGCCAACCCACGCGACAGGTCCAGGGCTACACCTTC; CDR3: CASSQPTRQVQGYTF
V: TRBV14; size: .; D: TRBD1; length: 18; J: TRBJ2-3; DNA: TGTGCCAGCAGCCAAGAATTAGCTCAGAGGGGGCGAACAGATACGCAGTATTTT; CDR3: CASSQELAQRGRTDTQYF